Listed below are T cell receptor beta chains from one sample, sequenced in a study of blood T cells in healthy people across ages. TCRdb re-derived calls from the 5' RACE reads in MiXCR, one entry per CDR3 protein. The sample carries approximately 1.5 million distinct CDR3 sequences, 30% to 35% recorded once. The sample comprised blood. Source of these receptors: a woman aged 25 to 45 in good health. CDR3s include the opening cysteine and the closing phenylalanine or tryptophan. The D gene is left open where the match is weak.

cdr3_aa: CASSRMFASNQPQHF; v_call: TRBV3-1; d_call: -; j_call: TRBJ1-5
cdr3_aa: CAGSSDTVWQYF; v_call: TRBV5-1; d_call: -; j_call: TRBJ2-7
cdr3_aa: CASSQDLRVGTEAFF; v_call: TRBV3-1; d_call: -; j_call: TRBJ1-1
cdr3_aa: CSAGGASLNYGYTF; v_call: TRBV29-1; d_call: TRBD1; j_call: TRBJ1-2
cdr3_aa: CATRAPHNEQFF; v_call: TRBV27; d_call: -; j_call: TRBJ2-1
cdr3_aa: CASSSPKSGRADTQYF; v_call: TRBV2; d_call: -; j_call: TRBJ2-3
cdr3_aa: CASSPGMYQETQYF; v_call: TRBV27; d_call: -; j_call: TRBJ2-5
cdr3_aa: CASSHGTSGGAGEQFF; v_call: TRBV27; d_call: TRBD2; j_call: TRBJ2-1
cdr3_aa: CASSLEVGAYPGANVLTF; v_call: TRBV7-6; d_call: -; j_call: TRBJ2-6
cdr3_aa: CASHQGAADTQYF; v_call: TRBV28; d_call: -; j_call: TRBJ2-3
cdr3_aa: CASRGQGARVDTQYF; v_call: TRBV2; d_call: TRBD1; j_call: TRBJ2-3
cdr3_aa: CASSQDGRLEQYF; v_call: TRBV3-1; d_call: -; j_call: TRBJ2-7
cdr3_aa: CASSDLDISGDNEQFF; v_call: TRBV10-2; d_call: TRBD2; j_call: TRBJ2-1
cdr3_aa: CASNTGTVTDTQYF; v_call: TRBV19; d_call: -; j_call: TRBJ2-3
cdr3_aa: CASSLQFRAGGADTQYF; v_call: TRBV7-9; d_call: TRBD2; j_call: TRBJ2-3
cdr3_aa: CASSKGQGSGGYTF; v_call: TRBV4-2; d_call: TRBD1; j_call: TRBJ1-2
cdr3_aa: CVSSEAHRATYEQYF; v_call: TRBV6-1; d_call: -; j_call: TRBJ2-7
cdr3_aa: CTSSLTSGASTDTQYF; v_call: TRBV7-3; d_call: TRBD2; j_call: TRBJ2-3
cdr3_aa: CASRPEGGLNTDTQYF; v_call: TRBV9; d_call: -; j_call: TRBJ2-3
cdr3_aa: CASSDERSNQPQHF; v_call: TRBV2; d_call: -; j_call: TRBJ1-5